One and the same sample provided the 12 T cell receptor beta chains below, sequenced in a study of T-cell memory formation after mild COVID-19. TCRdb reprocessed the 5' RACE reads with MiXCR, giving one entry per CDR3 protein. The table lists about 610,000 distinct CDR3 sequences, 15% to 20% of them singletons, with about 7.5% in the top ten. The material sequenced was PBMCs or a T cell subset sorted from them (not recorded which). These receptors were taken from an adult woman who had mild COVID-19 (a few samples of this study predate the infection). Cell type and time point are not known.

This clonotype was seen only a few times. The chain combines TRBV7-9 with TRBJ2-7, with D tentatively TRBD1 (6 bases). V lost 0 bases, J lost 2 bases, and 17 bases lay in between. Germline V gene lookup returns CDR1 SEHNR and CDR2 FQNEAQ (reference sequence). This CDR3 has 17 residues. CDR3 residues: CASSLARFRDTTYEQYF. Here the CDR3 DNA reads TGTGCCAGCAGCTTAGCGCGTTTCCGGGACACCACCTACGAGCAGTACTTC.

In this sample, this clonotype turned up a few times. This chain connects TRBV24-1 to TRBJ2-1, with D perhaps TRBD2 (5 bases). Trimming stripped 2 bases from V and 4 bases from J, with 8 bases between. Germline-derived CDR1 and CDR2 are KGHDR and SFDVKD. This CDR3 region has 14 residues. The CDR3 region is CATSDWTSYNEQFF. CDR3 nucleotides: TGTGCCACCAGTGATTGGACTTCTTACAATGAGCAGTTCTTC.

The sample holds a few counts of this clonotype. The chain carries TRBV2 and TRBJ1-1, with D unresolved. The CDR3 is 11 amino acids. Trimming shortened V by 6 bases and J by 3 bases, and 5 bases separated the two germline ends. Germline values: CDR1 SNHLY, CDR2 FYNNEI. CDR3: CASSAYTEAFF. DNA of the CDR3: TGTGCCAGCAGCGCGTACACTGAAGCTTTCTTT. The full variable domain, with the rest looked up from reference TRBV2 and TRBJ1-1, is EPEVTQTPSHQVTQMGQEVILRCVPISNHLYFYWYRQILGQKVEFLVSFYNNEISEKSEIFDDQFSVERPDGSNFTLKIRSTKLEDSAMYFCASSAYTEAFFGQGTRLTVV.

A few counts support this clonotype. The chain carries TRBV14 and TRBJ2-1, with D perhaps matching TRBD2 (6 bases). The V end lost 3 bases, the J end lost 2 bases, and 11 bases lay between the germline ends. The germline CDR1 and CDR2 sequences are SGHDN and FVKESK. The CDR3 extends over 15 amino acids. CDR3 sequence reads: CASSQRLGPYNEQFF. DNA of the CDR3: TGTGCCAGCAGCCAGCGACTAGGTCCCTACAATGAGCAGTTCTTC.

This clonotype was found many times. The chain has TRBV7-2 and TRBJ1-4; 7 bases map to TRBD1. CDR1 and CDR2 from the germline V gene are SGHTA and FQGNSA. There are 14 residues in the CDR3. V lost 4 bases and J lost 8; bases outside the gene matches: 7. The CDR3 nucleotides are TGTGCCAGCAGCTCCCATACAGGGGAGGAAAAACTGTTTTTT. Amino acids: CASSSHTGEEKLFF.

There are a few counts of this clonotype. The CDR3 DNA sequence: TGTGCCAGCAGTCAGGGCCCAAATGGCTACACCTTC. It encodes CASSQGPNGYTF. The rearrangement joins TRBV6-5 to TRBJ1-2; a possible D gene is TRBD1 (5 bases). CDR1 and CDR2 (germline): MNHEY, SVGAGI. This CDR3 contains 12 residues. V was pared by 5 bases and J by 6 bases, with 10 bases between.

This clonotype has more than one count but fewer than ten. The chain employs TRBV7-2 and TRBJ1-2, with D uncertain. There are 13 residues in the CDR3. CDR1 is SGHTA, CDR2 FQGNSA, per germline. With 5 bases removed from V and 2 bases from J, the gap between germline ends came to 9 bases. CDR3 amino acids: CASSRRVNYGYTF. The DNA of the CDR3 is TGTGCCAGCAGCCGGAGGGTCAACTATGGCTACACCTTC.

A few counts support this clonotype. The chain couples TRBV7-3 to TRBJ1-1; 10 bases agree with TRBD1. V shed 5 bases and J 7 bases; nucleotides not matched to a gene: 10. This CDR3 has 15 amino acids. Germline CDR1 is SGHTA and CDR2 is FQGTGA. The CDR3 loop reads CASSDGTGARNEAFF. In DNA form, the CDR3 reads TGTGCCAGCAGCGATGGGACAGGGGCTCGAAATGAAGCTTTCTTT.

The chain links TRBV12-3 or TRBV12-4 to TRBJ1-5; 7 bases agree with TRBD1. The ends lost 5 bases at V and 3 bases at J; junction bases unmatched: 7. The CDR3 consists of 15 residues. CDR3 coding DNA: TGTGCCAGCAGTGAAGAGGGGGCTAACAATCAGCCCCAGCATTTT. Translation: CASSEEGANNQPQHF.

Only a few counts were recorded for this clonotype. The V gene is TRBV19, the J gene TRBJ1-5; no firm D call. The CDR3 extends over 11 amino acids. The germline gives CDR1 LNHDA, CDR2 SQIVND (reference sequence). V was pared by 6 bases and J by 5 bases, with 5 bases between. CDR3 sequence (DNA): TGTGCCAGTAGCGGGGATCAGCCCCAGCATTTT. Protein product: CASSGDQPQHF.

This clonotype was seen a handful of times. The J gene is TRBJ1-4, the V gene TRBV11-2; no clear D gene. V gave up 5 bases and J gave up 8 bases, with 15 bases separating them. Germline V CDR1 and CDR2: SGHAT, FQNNGV. The length of the CDR3 is 14 residues. The CDR3 loop is CASSRREGGEKLFF. The CDR3 region has the DNA TGTGCCAGCAGCCGAAGAGAGGGAGGAGAAAAACTGTTTTTT.

V gene TRBV4-1 combines with J gene TRBJ1-1, with TRBD1 identical over 7 bases. Per the germline V gene, CDR1 is MGHRA and CDR2 is YSYEKL. The V gene end was trimmed by 0 bases and the J gene end by 4 bases; junction bases not matched to a gene: 5. The CDR3 runs 15 residues. The chain's CDR3 is CASSQDWTGVTEAFF. As DNA, the CDR3 is TGCGCCAGCAGCCAAGACTGGACAGGCGTCACTGAAGCTTTCTTT.